The source of this T cell receptor beta chain is a study of CD8 T cells in ankylosing spondylitis. This clonotype came up many times. Its antigen is currently unknown. The CDR3 runs to 15 residues. V lost 2 bases and J lost 2, with 11 bases in between. CDR1 is SGHVS, CDR2 FQNEAQ, per germline. Libraries of TCR beta came from quantitative 5'-RACE with molecular barcodes. TCRdb reanalysed the 5' RACE reads using MiXCR and keeps one entry per CDR3 protein. The sample shows 150,000 to 200,000 distinct CDR3 sequences, around 20% of them seen only once. Study results and caveats: The clones that were linked to disease were reported to be significantly enriched in matched synovial fluid samples from ankylosing spondylitis patients. In ankylosing spondylitis blood, a motif of seven to nine highly homologous TCR beta variants appeared characteristic.

This clonotype was obtained from a male donor with ankylosing spondylitis or in good health (not recorded which). The chain links TRBV7-8 to TRBJ2-3, with D perhaps matching TRBD2 (5 bases). Sequenced sample: blood, either unsorted or a sorted T cell fraction (not recorded which). The CDR3 loop reads CASSLQRIYTDTQYF. CDR3 in DNA: TGTGCCAGCAGCTTACAGCGGATCTACACAGATACGCAGTATTTT.